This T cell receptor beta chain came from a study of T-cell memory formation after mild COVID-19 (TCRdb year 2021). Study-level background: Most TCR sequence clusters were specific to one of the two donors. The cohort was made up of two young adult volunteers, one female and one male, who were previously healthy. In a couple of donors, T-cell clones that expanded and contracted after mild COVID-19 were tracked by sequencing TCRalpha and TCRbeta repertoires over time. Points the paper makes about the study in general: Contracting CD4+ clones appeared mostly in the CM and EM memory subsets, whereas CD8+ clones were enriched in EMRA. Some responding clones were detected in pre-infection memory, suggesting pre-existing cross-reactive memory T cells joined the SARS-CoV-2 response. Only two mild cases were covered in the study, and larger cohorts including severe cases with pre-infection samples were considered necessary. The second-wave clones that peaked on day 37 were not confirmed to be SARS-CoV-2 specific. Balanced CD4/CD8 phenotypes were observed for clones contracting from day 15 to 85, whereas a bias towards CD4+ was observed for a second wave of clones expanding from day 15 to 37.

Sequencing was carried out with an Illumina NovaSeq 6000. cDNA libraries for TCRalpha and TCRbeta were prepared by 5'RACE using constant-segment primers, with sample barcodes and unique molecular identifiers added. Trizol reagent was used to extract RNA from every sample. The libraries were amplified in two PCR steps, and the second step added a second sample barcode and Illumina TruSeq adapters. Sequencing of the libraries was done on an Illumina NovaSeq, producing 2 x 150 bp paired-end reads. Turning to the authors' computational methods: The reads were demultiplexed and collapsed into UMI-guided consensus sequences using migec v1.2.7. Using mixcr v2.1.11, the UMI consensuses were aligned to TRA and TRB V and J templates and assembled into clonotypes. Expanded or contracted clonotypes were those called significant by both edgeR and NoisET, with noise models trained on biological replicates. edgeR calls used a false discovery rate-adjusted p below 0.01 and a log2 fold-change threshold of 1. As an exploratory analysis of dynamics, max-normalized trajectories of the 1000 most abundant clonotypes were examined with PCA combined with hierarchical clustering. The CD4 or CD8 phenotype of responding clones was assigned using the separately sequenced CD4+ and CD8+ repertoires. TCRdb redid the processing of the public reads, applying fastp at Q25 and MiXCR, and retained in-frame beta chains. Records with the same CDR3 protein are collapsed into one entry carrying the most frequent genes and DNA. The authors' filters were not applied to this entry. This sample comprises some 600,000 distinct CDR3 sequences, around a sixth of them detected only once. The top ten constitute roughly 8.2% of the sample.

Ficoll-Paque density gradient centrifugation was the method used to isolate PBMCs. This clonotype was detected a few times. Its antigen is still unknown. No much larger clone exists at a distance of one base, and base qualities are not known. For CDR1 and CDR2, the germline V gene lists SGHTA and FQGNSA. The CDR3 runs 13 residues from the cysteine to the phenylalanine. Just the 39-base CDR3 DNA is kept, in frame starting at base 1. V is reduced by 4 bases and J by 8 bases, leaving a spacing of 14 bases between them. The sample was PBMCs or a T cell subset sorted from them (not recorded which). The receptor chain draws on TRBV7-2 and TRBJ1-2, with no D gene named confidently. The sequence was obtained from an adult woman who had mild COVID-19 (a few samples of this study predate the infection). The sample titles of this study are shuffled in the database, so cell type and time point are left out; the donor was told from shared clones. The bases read TGTGCCAGCAGCTCCGGACCGCTCGGGGGCTACACCTTC. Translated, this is CASSSGPLGGYTF. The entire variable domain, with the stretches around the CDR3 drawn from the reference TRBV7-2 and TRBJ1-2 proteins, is GAGVSQSPSNKVTEKGKDVELRCDPISGHTALYWYRQSLGQGLEFLIYFQGNSAPDKSGLPSDRFSAERTGGSVSTLTIQRTQQEDSAVYLCASSSGPLGGYTFGSGTRLTVV.